This T cell receptor (beta chain) was sequenced during a study of OX40 agonist ivuxolimab in advanced cancers. Study at large: Patients treated during dose escalation were battling hepatocellular carcinoma, melanoma, renal cell or head and neck cancer. Partial responses were seen in three patients, one with hepatocellular carcinoma and two with cutaneous melanoma.

As regards this clone: Its antigen is undetermined.

Study-level results: Specificity for antigen went undetermined in the expanded peripheral T cells.

The study sampled blood at baseline, cycle 4 day 1, and cycle 7 day 1. Produced via immunoSEQ multiplex PCR; TCRdb's table is partial and in-frame only. The table shows fewer than 45,000 clones, with 85% to 90% occurring only once. This CDR3 is built from 15 residues. Looked up from germline, CDR1 is LNHDA and CDR2 is SQIVND (reference sequence). The ends lost 8 bases at V and 7 bases at J; junction bases unmatched: 10. The TCR comes from an adult with an advanced solid tumor such as melanoma, head and neck, liver or kidney cancer. Sequencing was performed on CD4+ or CD8+ T cells sorted from blood, taken in a trial of the OX40 agonist ivuxolimab. This rearrangement joins TRBV19 to TRBJ2-1; 11 bases are shared with TRBD2. As DNA, the CDR3 is TGTGCCAGTGGGGGTCCTAGCGGGAGGATGAATGAGCAGTTCTTC. The encoded protein is CASGGPSGRMNEQFF.